Below, 5 T cell receptor beta chains from the same sample are listed, as sequenced in a study of T cells in Graves' hyperthyroidism and ophthalmopathy (dated by TCRdb to between 2019 and 2020). Preparation of the library involved multiplex PCR. TCRdb records Illumina HiSeq 2000 as the sequencer. Amplification of TCR beta CDR3 regions was carried out from RNA transcripts. For the first round of RT-PCR on the TCR CDR3, the HTBI primer set was used together with the Qiagen OneStep RT-PCR kit. TCRdb reran the public reads through fastp at Q25 and MiXCR, keeping productive beta chains. Rows matching on CDR3 protein sequence are summarized as one entry with the most common DNA and genes. The sample records some 700,000 distinct CDR3 sequences, around a sixth of which are singletons. The biggest ten clones account for 15% to 19% of the sample. The sample was blood. The receptors were gathered from a man in his fifties with Graves' hyperthyroidism.

This clonotype was picked up a small number of times. V and J are TRBV28 and TRBJ2-1; TRBD1 matches at 10 bases. This CDR3 contains 15 residues. Germline V gene data show CDR1 as MDHEN and CDR2 as SYDVKM. After removal of 8 bases from V and 0 bases from J, the junction contained 4 bases not matched to a gene. CDR3 nucleotide sequence: TGTGCCAGCGGGACAGGGGCGAGCTCCTACAATGAGCAGTTCTTC. Its translation is CASGTGASSYNEQFF. The whole variable domain, filled in from reference TRBV28 and TRBJ2-1, reads DVKVTQSSRYLVKRTGEKVFLECVQDMDHENMFWYRQDPGLGLRLIYFSYDVKMKEKGDIPEGYSVSREKKERFSLILESASTNQTSMYLCASGTGASSYNEQFFGPGTRLTVL.

This clonotype was observed a few times. CDR3 sequence: CASSLTGSSGNTIYF. The DNA of the CDR3 is TGTGCCAGCAGTTTGACGGGGAGCTCTGGAAACACCATATATTTT. The rearrangement joins TRBV28 to TRBJ1-3, with D unresolved. This CDR3 region has 15 residues. V was cut by 3 bases and J by 0 bases, with 9 bases left in between. The germline V gene has CDR1 MDHEN and CDR2 SYDVKM.

The chain is built from TRBV9 and TRBJ1-4; D perhaps matches TRBD1 (5 bases). Germline CDR1 and CDR2: SGDLS and YYNGEE. The CDR3 sequence is 14 residues long. Trimming stripped 0 bases from V and 5 bases from J, with 8 bases between. This CDR3 is CASSVGQNNEKLFF. The CDR3 DNA reads TGTGCCAGCAGCGTAGGACAGAACAATGAAAAACTGTTTTTT. The complete variable domain, with remaining parts taken from reference TRBV9 and TRBJ1-4, reads DSGVTQTPKHLITATGQRVTLRCSPRSGDLSVYWYQQSLDQGLQFLIQYYNGEERAKGNILERFSAQQFPDLHSELNLSSLELGDSALYFCASSVGQNNEKLFFGSGTQLSVL.

This clonotype was picked up many times. The V and J genes are TRBV15 and TRBJ2-7, with D possibly being TRBD1 (5 bases). This CDR3 is 13 amino acids long. Trimming shortened V by 2 bases and J by 2 bases, and 7 bases separated the two germline ends. Germline lookup yields CDR1 LNHNV and CDR2 YYDKDF (reference sequence). The CDR3 loop reads CATSRQGAYEQYF. As DNA, the CDR3 is TGTGCCACCAGCAGACAGGGTGCCTACGAGCAGTACTTC.

This clonotype came up many times. The V call is TRBV5-1, the J call TRBJ2-1; 9 bases align to TRBD1. The germline V gene encodes CDR1 SGHRS and CDR2 YFSETQ. The CDR3 is 16 amino acids. V shed 5 bases and J 3 bases; nucleotides not matched to a gene: 9. Written as DNA, the CDR3 is TGCGCCAGCAGTCAATCCGGGACAGGGTTCTACAATGAGCAGTTCTTC. It encodes CASSQSGTGFYNEQFF. The full variable domain, completed using reference TRBV5-1 and TRBJ2-1, is KAGVTQTPRYLIKTRGQQVTLSCSPISGHRSVSWYQQTPGQGLQFLFEYFSETQRNKGNFPGRFSGRQFSNSRSEMNVSTLELGDSALYLCASSQSGTGFYNEQFFGPGTRLTVL.